This TCR beta chain was observed in a study of siplizumab effects on memory and regulatory T cells. Broader study findings: The naive T cell population seemed more diverse than memory cells and seemed a major contributor to the alloresponse.

Assay: immunoSEQ multiplex PCR; the TCRdb copy retains only in-frame clones and omits some. The sample lists some 97,000 clones; 91% were seen once. On this clone: Its antigen is undetermined.

The sample consisted of CD4+ T cells sorted from blood. The sequence derives from a human donor in good health.

The CDR3 region is CASSRGRGLEVWAETQYF. Written as DNA, the CDR3 is TGTGCCAGTAGTAGGGGAAGGGGACTAGAGGTTTGGGCAGAGACCCAGTACTTC. This chain uses TRBV19 with TRBJ2-5, with 8 positions matching TRBD2. Unmatched junction bases numbered 17, after V lost 4 bases and J lost 4 bases. This CDR3 is built from 18 residues. CDR1 LNHDA and CDR2 SQIVND come from the germline V gene (reference sequence).